A selection of T cell receptor beta chains follows, all from one sample in a study of early T cells in non-severe SARS-CoV-2 infection. TCRdb reprocessed the 5' RACE reads with MiXCR, giving one entry per CDR3 protein. The sample includes roughly 63,000 distinct CDR3 sequences, around 12% of them seen just once. The input for sequencing was whole blood, taken at baseline. All receptors derive from an adult who was a healthcare worker with PCR-confirmed SARS-CoV-2 infection or an uninfected control (not recorded which). The donor label of this sample is uncertain. Both conserved end residues are part of each CDR3. Fields, in order: CDR3 protein, CDR3 DNA, V gene, clone size, CDR3 length, J gene, D gene. D genes are given only for firm matches. Only some rows state a clone size, as once, few, many or a class for expanded clones.

CAWTPRLAGSFQETQYF,TGTGCCTGGACCCCGCGTCTAGCGGGTTCCTTCCAAGAGACCCAGTACTTC,TRBV30,many,17,TRBJ2-5,TRBD2
CASSPNKSGANVLTF,TGCGCCAGCAGCCCTAATAAGTCTGGGGCCAACGTCCTGACTTTC,TRBV5-1,-,15,TRBJ2-6,-
CSAGVGASGNTIYF,TGCAGTGCTGGAGTAGGGGCCTCTGGAAACACCATATATTTT,TRBV20-1,many,14,TRBJ1-3,-
CASRGTGDTGELFF,TGTGCCAGCAGAGGAACAGGGGACACCGGGGAGCTGTTTTTT,TRBV7-2,few,14,TRBJ2-2,TRBD1
CASSTQAADTQYF,TGTGCCAGTAGTACTCAAGCGGCAGATACGCAGTATTTT,TRBV19,few,13,TRBJ2-3,-
CASRQQGDGNQPQHF,TGTGCCAGCAGACAACAGGGGGACGGCAATCAGCCCCAGCATTTT,TRBV5-6,-,15,TRBJ1-5,TRBD1
CASSTDRATEAFF,TGTGCCAGCAGCACTGACAGGGCCACTGAAGCTTTCTTT,TRBV12-3/TRBV12-4,many,13,TRBJ1-1,TRBD1
CATSRAPSGAETQYF,TGTGCCACCAGCAGAGCCCCTAGCGGGGCGGAGACCCAGTACTTC,TRBV15,-,15,TRBJ2-5,TRBD2
CASRPSGARYNEQFF,TGTGCCAGCAGACCTAGCGGGGCCCGCTACAATGAGCAGTTCTTC,TRBV7-9,few,15,TRBJ2-1,TRBD2
CAISGASPNQPQHF,TGTGCCATCAGCGGGGCCAGCCCCAATCAGCCCCAGCATTTT,TRBV10-3,-,14,TRBJ1-5,-
CASSQFGISTDTQYF,TGCGCCAGCAGCCAATTCGGGATAAGCACAGATACGCAGTATTTT,TRBV4-1,-,15,TRBJ2-3,-
CASSLPRGANVLTF,TGTGCCAGCAGCCTACCGCGTGGGGCCAACGTCCTGACTTTC,TRBV7-2,-,14,TRBJ2-6,-
CASSYEAAGSTDTQYF,TGTGCCAGCAGTTACGAGGCGGCAGGGAGTACAGATACGCAGTATTTT,TRBV6-2/TRBV6-3,-,16,TRBJ2-3,-
CASSLEGKTNEKLFF,TGTGCCAGCAGCCTGGAAGGAAAGACTAATGAAAAACTGTTTTTT,TRBV3-1,-,15,TRBJ1-4,-
CASSVSGANVLTF,TGTGCCAGCAGCGTCTCTGGGGCCAACGTCCTGACTTTC,TRBV6-5,many,13,TRBJ2-6,-
CASSPASLRDRGRNEQFF,TGTGCCAGCAGCCCAGCGTCTCTCCGGGACAGGGGTCGAAATGAGCAGTTCTTC,TRBV11-2,few,18,TRBJ2-1,TRBD1
CASSLNAHLRGPRSSYNEQFF,TGCGCCAGCAGCTTAAACGCCCACCTGCGGGGGCCCCGAAGCTCCTACAATGAGCAGTTCTTC,TRBV5-1,many,21,TRBJ2-1,-
CASSSRQGGTDTQYF,TGTGCCAGCAGCTCGAGACAGGGAGGCACAGATACGCAGTATTTT,TRBV7-8,few,15,TRBJ2-3,TRBD1
CATSRRTSLHEQFF,TGTGCCACCAGCAGGAGGACTAGCCTCCATGAGCAGTTCTTC,TRBV15,many,14,TRBJ2-1,TRBD2
CASSPRAGSTNYGYTF,TGTGCCAGCAGCCCTCGTGCCGGGTCGACTAACTATGGCTACACCTTC,TRBV7-2,-,16,TRBJ1-2,-
CASSLEVGRFTDTQYF,TGTGCCAGCAGCTTAGAAGTAGGGCGATTCACAGATACGCAGTATTTT,TRBV7-6,few,16,TRBJ2-3,-
CASSMTANTGELFF,TGTGCCAGCAGCATGACTGCGAACACCGGGGAGCTGTTTTTT,TRBV11-2,-,14,TRBJ2-2,-
CASSTDRGRLGNEQFF,TGTGCCAGCTCAACCGACAGGGGGCGGTTAGGAAATGAGCAGTTCTTC,TRBV18,-,16,TRBJ2-1,TRBD1
CASSIDPWARNTGELFF,TGTGCCAGTAGTATAGATCCTTGGGCCCGAAACACCGGGGAGCTGTTTTTT,TRBV19,-,17,TRBJ2-2,-
CSARVPGVYTEAFF,TGCAGTGCTAGAGTCCCAGGGGTTTACACTGAAGCTTTCTTT,TRBV20-1,many,14,TRBJ1-1,-
CATRALGNTEAFF,TGTGCCACCAGGGCATTGGGGAACACTGAAGCTTTCTTT,TRBV24-1,-,13,TRBJ1-1,-
CASSLLVAGSNTGELFF,TGTGCCAGCAGCTTACTGGTAGCGGGGTCGAACACCGGGGAGCTGTTTTTT,TRBV7-9,few,17,TRBJ2-2,TRBD2
CASSPQRGLNEQFF,TGTGCCAGCAGCCCGCAGCGGGGGCTGAATGAGCAGTTCTTC,TRBV28,-,14,TRBJ2-1,TRBD2
CASSSDSIYTEAFF,TGTGCCAGCAGCTCGGACAGTATTTACACTGAAGCTTTCTTT,TRBV7-3,many,14,TRBJ1-1,-
CSARDLGPGSGQRTQYF,TGCAGTGCTAGAGATCTCGGGCCGGGTAGCGGGCAGAGGACCCAGTACTTC,TRBV20-1,-,17,TRBJ2-5,TRBD2
CASSLAVRTGRHNEQFF,TGTGCCAGCAGCTTAGCGGTACGGACAGGGAGACACAATGAGCAGTTCTTC,TRBV7-2,many,17,TRBJ2-1,TRBD1
CATSDVPGRRSGTDTQYF,TGTGCCACCAGTGACGTCCCTGGTAGGAGATCTGGCACAGATACGCAGTATTTT,TRBV24-1,-,18,TRBJ2-3,-
CASSLGLAGGRTQYF,TGTGCCAGCAGCCTCGGACTAGCGGGGGGAAGGACGCAGTATTTT,TRBV11-2,few,15,TRBJ2-3,TRBD2
CSARLADTQYF,TGCAGTGCGAGACTAGCAGATACGCAGTATTTT,TRBV20-1,few,11,TRBJ2-3,-
CASSLTLIETQYF,TGTGCCAGCAGCTTGACCCTGATAGAGACCCAGTACTTC,TRBV5-6,few,13,TRBJ2-5,-
CASSYRADTQYF,TGTGCCAGCAGTTACAGAGCAGATACGCAGTATTTT,TRBV6-2/TRBV6-3,-,12,TRBJ2-3,-
CSVEGQGATEAFF,TGCAGCGTTGAAGGGCAGGGGGCAACTGAAGCTTTCTTT,TRBV29-1,few,13,TRBJ1-1,TRBD1
CASSLDRGLYNEQFF,TGTGCCAGCAGCTTAGACAGGGGGCTCTACAATGAGCAGTTCTTC,TRBV7-2,few,15,TRBJ2-1,TRBD1
CASSPRTNSYNEQFF,TGTGCCAGCTCACCCCGGACCAACTCCTACAATGAGCAGTTCTTC,TRBV18,few,15,TRBJ2-1,-
CSPCPGGRLQGANVLTF,TGCAGCCCCTGCCCGGGAGGTAGACTACAGGGGGCCAACGTCCTGACTTTC,TRBV29-1,few,17,TRBJ2-6,TRBD2
CAWSFPGTGRRDTEAFF,TGTGCCTGGAGTTTTCCCGGGACAGGGAGGAGGGACACTGAAGCTTTCTTT,TRBV30,many,17,TRBJ1-1,TRBD1
CASRQRGTAVENSPLHF,TGTGCCAGCAGACAGAGAGGGACAGCGGTAGAAAATTCACCCCTCCACTTT,TRBV27,-,17,TRBJ1-6,TRBD1
CSARVPGTSGTNEQFF,TGCAGTGCTAGAGTACCCGGGACTAGCGGCACCAATGAGCAGTTCTTC,TRBV20-1,many,16,TRBJ2-1,TRBD2
CAIGDLAGEVDTQYF,TGTGCCATCGGAGATCTAGCGGGGGAGGTGGATACGCAGTATTTT,TRBV2,few,15,TRBJ2-3,TRBD2
CASSPYSGTVYGYTF,TGTGCCAGCAGCCCGTACTCGGGCACCGTCTATGGCTACACCTTC,TRBV5-6,many,15,TRBJ1-2,-
CASSLAQGLSYNEQFF,TGTGCCAGCAGCTTAGCGCAGGGCTTGTCCTACAATGAGCAGTTCTTC,TRBV7-9,-,16,TRBJ2-1,-
CSGEYMNTEAFF,TGCAGCGGGGAGTACATGAACACTGAAGCTTTCTTT,TRBV20-1,many,12,TRBJ1-1,-
CASSSLLGGHQNTEAFF,TGTGCCAGTAGTTCCCTGTTGGGGGGACACCAGAACACTGAAGCTTTCTTT,TRBV19,many,17,TRBJ1-1,-
CASSPRGSPANTGELFF,TGTGCCAGCTCACCTAGGGGCTCCCCTGCGAACACCGGGGAGCTGTTTTTT,TRBV18,many,17,TRBJ2-2,-
CASSRLGHSGNTIYF,TGTGCCAGCAGCCGTCTAGGACACTCTGGAAACACCATATATTTT,TRBV3-1,few,15,TRBJ1-3,-
CASSIGPRSSTDTQYF,TGTGCCAGTAGTATTGGGCCCCGATCCAGCACAGATACGCAGTATTTT,TRBV19,-,16,TRBJ2-3,-
CASSQLEAYSGNTIYF,TGTGCCAGCTCACAGCTCGAAGCGTACTCTGGAAACACCATATATTTT,TRBV18,few,16,TRBJ1-3,-
CASARGGYQPQHF,TGTGCCAGCGCCCGGGGGGGCTATCAGCCCCAGCATTTT,TRBV6-5,-,13,TRBJ1-5,-